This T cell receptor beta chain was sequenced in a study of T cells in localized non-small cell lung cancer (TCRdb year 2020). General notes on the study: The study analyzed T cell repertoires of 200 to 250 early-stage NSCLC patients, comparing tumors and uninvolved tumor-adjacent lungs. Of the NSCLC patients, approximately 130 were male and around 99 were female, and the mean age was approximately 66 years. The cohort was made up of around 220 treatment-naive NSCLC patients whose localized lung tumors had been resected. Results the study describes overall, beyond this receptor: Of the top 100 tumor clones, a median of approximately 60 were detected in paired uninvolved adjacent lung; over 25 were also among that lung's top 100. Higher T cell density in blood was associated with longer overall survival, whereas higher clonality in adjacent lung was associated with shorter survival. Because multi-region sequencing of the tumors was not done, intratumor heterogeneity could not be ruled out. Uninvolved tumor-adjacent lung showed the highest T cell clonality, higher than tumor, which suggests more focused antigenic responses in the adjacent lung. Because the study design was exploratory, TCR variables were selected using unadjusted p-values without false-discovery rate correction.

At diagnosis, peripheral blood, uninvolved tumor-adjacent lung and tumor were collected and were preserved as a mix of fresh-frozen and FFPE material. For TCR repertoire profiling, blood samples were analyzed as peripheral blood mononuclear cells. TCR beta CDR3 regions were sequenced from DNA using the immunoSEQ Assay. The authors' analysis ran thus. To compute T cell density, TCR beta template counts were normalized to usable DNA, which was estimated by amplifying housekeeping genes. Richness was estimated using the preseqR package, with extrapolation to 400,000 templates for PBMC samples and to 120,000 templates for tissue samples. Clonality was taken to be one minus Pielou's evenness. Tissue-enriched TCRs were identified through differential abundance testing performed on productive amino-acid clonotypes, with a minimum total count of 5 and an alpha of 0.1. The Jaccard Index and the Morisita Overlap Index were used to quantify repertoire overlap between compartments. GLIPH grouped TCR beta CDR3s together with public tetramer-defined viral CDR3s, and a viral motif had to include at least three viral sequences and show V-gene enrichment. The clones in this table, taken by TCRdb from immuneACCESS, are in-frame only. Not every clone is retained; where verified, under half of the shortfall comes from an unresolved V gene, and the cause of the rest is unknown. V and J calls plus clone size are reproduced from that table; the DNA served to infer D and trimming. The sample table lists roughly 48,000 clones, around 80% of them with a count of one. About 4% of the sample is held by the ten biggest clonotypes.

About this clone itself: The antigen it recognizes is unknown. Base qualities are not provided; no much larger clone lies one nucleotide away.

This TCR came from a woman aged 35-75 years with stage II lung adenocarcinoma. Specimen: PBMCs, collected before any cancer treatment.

The DNA sequence is as follows: TGTGCCAGCAGCTTATATGGGCCGACGGCCCAGCATTTT. Translated, this gives CASSLYGPTAQHF. The chain uses TRBV7-2 and TRBJ1-5; the D gene cannot be resolved reliably. V is cut by 2 bases and J by 11 bases, and the space between the germline ends is 13 bases. Counted from cysteine to phenylalanine, this CDR3 has 13 amino acids. This entry keeps only the CDR3 DNA: 39 bases, framed from base 1. Via the germline V gene, CDR1 is SGHTA and CDR2 FQGNSA.